This T cell receptor beta chain emerged from a study of OX40 agonist ivuxolimab in advanced cancers. Autoimmune disease history or systemic immunosuppression excluded patients. Assay used: immunoSEQ multiplex PCR; TCRdb lists only in-frame clones, some missing. The table lists some 82,000 clones, about 86% of them singletons. The V segment lost 5 bases and the J segment 6 bases; nucleotides outside the gene matches: 5. The CDR3 totals 14 residues. Germline CDR1 and CDR2: SGHTA and FQGTGA. The sequence was obtained from an adult with an advanced solid tumor such as melanoma, head and neck, liver or kidney cancer. The input for sequencing was CD4+ or CD8+ T cells sorted from blood, taken in a trial of the OX40 agonist ivuxolimab. This sequence joins TRBV7-3 and TRBJ2-2, with 8 bases fitting TRBD1. CDR3 region: CASSPRTGPGELFF. In DNA, the CDR3 is TGTGCCAGCAGCCCCCGGACAGGGCCCGGGGAGCTGTTTTTT.